Following are 15 T cell receptor beta chains from one sample sequenced in a study of monozygotic twins with inflammatory bowel disease. TCRdb re-called the 5' RACE reads, yielding one record per CDR3 amino acid sequence without DNA. This table holds some 400,000 distinct CDR3 sequences. The specimen sequenced was blood. These receptors all come from a human donor with ulcerative colitis or Crohn's disease, or a healthy co-twin of an affected twin (not recorded which).

The J gene is TRBJ2-5, the V gene TRBV29-1; with no DNA, the TCRdb D assignment of TRBD2 cannot be verified. The CDR3 loop spans 13 amino acids. Germline V gene lookup returns CDR1 SQVTM and CDR2 ANQGSEA. CDR3 sequence: CSVNRASQGTQYF.

The chain carries TRBV20-1 and TRBJ2-3; TCRdb indicates TRBD1, and absent DNA this call remains unverified. Germline CDR1 DFQATT, CDR2 SNEGSKA (reference sequence). The CDR3 contains 14 residues. CDR3 in amino acids: CSARVTGGRDTQYF.

This chain joins TRBV5-1 and TRBJ2-5; TCRdb's D call of TRBD2 is untestable without DNA. CDR3 length equals 15 residues. In germline, CDR1 is SGHRS, CDR2 YFSETQ. This chain's CDR3 is CASSPGLAPQETQYF.

The chain has TRBV11-2 and TRBJ2-2; TCRdb's D gene call, TRBD2, goes unchecked for lack of DNA. CDR3 length equals 18 residues. CDR1 and CDR2 from the germline V gene are SGHAT and FQNNGV. CDR3 sequence: CASSPRLAGGLNTGELFF.

The rearrangement links TRBV28 to TRBJ2-7; there is no DNA to check the TCRdb D call of TRBD2. The V gene's germline CDR1 is MDHEN and CDR2 SYDVKM. This CDR3 region has 15 residues. CDR3 region: CASSPTVLMPYEQYF.

The chain is built from TRBV12-3 or TRBV12-4 and TRBJ1-3; TCRdb calls TRBD1, which cannot be checked without DNA. The CDR3 totals 15 residues. The CDR3 protein is CASSLVPQGYNTIYF.

The chain combines TRBV24-1 with TRBJ2-1. This CDR3 region has 12 residues. Per germline, CDR1 KGHDR and CDR2 SFDVKD. CDR3: CATSGSYNEQFF.

This chain uses TRBV30 with TRBJ1-2. CDR3 size: 13 residues. CDR1 is GTSNPN, CDR2 SVGIG, per germline (reference sequence). CDR3 sequence reads: CAWGHGGGYGYTF. Complete variable domain (other parts from reference TRBV30 and TRBJ1-2): SQTIHQWPATLVQPVGSPLSLECTVEGTSNPNLYWYRQAAGRGLQLLFYSVGIGQISSEVPQNLSASRPQDRQFILSSKKLLLSDSGFYLCAWGHGGGYGYTFGSGTRLTVV.

V gene TRBV5-1 combines with J gene TRBJ1-1. CDR3 size: 15 residues. Germline V gene data show CDR1 as SGHRS and CDR2 as YFSETQ. The CDR3 loop is CASSSWDLEGTEAFF.

CDR3 sequence reads: CASSPFRGIGELFF. The rearrangement uses TRBV7-8 and TRBJ2-2; without DNA, the TCRdb call of TRBD1 cannot be checked. CDR3 length: 14 residues. Germline CDR1 is SGHVS and CDR2 is FQNEAQ.

The V call is TRBV30, the J call TRBJ1-1. The CDR3 has 13 residues. CDR1 and CDR2 from the germline V gene are GTSNPN and SVGIG (reference sequence). Here the CDR3 reads CAWSVLSNTEAFF.

This chain links TRBV30 with TRBJ2-3. The CDR3 totals 16 residues. Germline V gene lookup returns CDR1 GTSNPN and CDR2 SVGIG (reference sequence). The chain's CDR3 is CAWSVGMGLATDTQYF. The full variable domain, with the rest looked up from reference TRBV30 and TRBJ2-3, is SQTIHQWPATLVQPVGSPLSLECTVEGTSNPNLYWYRQAAGRGLQLLFYSVGIGQISSEVPQNLSASRPQDRQFILSSKKLLLSDSGFYLCAWSVGMGLATDTQYFGPGTRLTVL.

This rearrangement joins TRBV5-1 to TRBJ2-7; absent DNA, TCRdb's TRBD2 call cannot be checked. The CDR3 is 16 amino acids. Germline CDR1 SGHRS, CDR2 YFSETQ. Here the CDR3 reads CASSLAGPSRSYEQYF.

The chain recombines TRBV2 with TRBJ2-3. Germline V lookup: CDR1 SNHLY, CDR2 FYNNEI. The CDR3 length is 12 residues. The CDR3 spells CASSDRTDTQYF.

The chain joins TRBV12-3 or TRBV12-4 to TRBJ1-6. CDR3 length: 13 residues. CDR3 residues: CASQIAGGSPLHF.